This section outlines one T cell receptor (beta chain) sequence together with its context. The antigen is unknown. 13 Jbeta primers and 60 Vbeta primers were used for the PCR. Here immunoSEQ multiplex PCR was the method, and the copy in TCRdb shows in-frame clones only, minus some. The sample includes 99,000 or so clones, around three quarters of them seen just once. The data were obtained in a study of cytomegalovirus exposure and HLA in healthy donors. Whole-study results and caveats: An analysis done earlier found most TCR beta V segments productive about 90% or about 30% of the time. Accurate prediction of HLA-A and HLA-B alleles (for most subjects) was reportedly achieved from TCR beta sequences.

CDR1 is GTSNPN and CDR2 is SVGIG in the germline V gene (reference sequence). The CDR3 length is 15 residues. The V end was cut by 0 bases, the J end by 1 base, with 9 bases between. Healthy bone marrow donors supplied every sample. The J gene is TRBJ2-2, the V gene TRBV30, with D perhaps matching TRBD2 (5 bases). The sample was PBMCs. The TCR was taken from a woman between 18 and 30 years old in good health and CMV-seropositive. For the CDR3, the DNA is TGTGCCTGGAGTGTGGATCGGGGGAACACCGGGGAGCTGTTTTTT. As protein: CAWSVDRGNTGELFF.